The 30 T cell receptor beta chains presented below share a single source sample, sequenced in a study of neurological immune-mediated disorders. A single record per CDR3 protein comes from TCRdb applying MiXCR to the 5' RACE reads. The profile shows around 16,000 distinct CDR3 sequences, roughly 21% of them singletons. Sequenced: PBMCs. All receptors derive from a man aged 50 or older in good health.

This clonotype was seen repeatedly, ten times or more. The chain links TRBV5-6 to TRBJ2-7; D uncertain. This CDR3 contains 14 residues. V dropped 0 bases and J dropped 8 bases, with 15 bases sitting between them. From germline, CDR1 is SGHDT and CDR2 YYEEEE. CDR3 DNA: TGTGCCAGCAGCTTGGGCGCGGTGAAGAGTAAGCAGTACTTC. It translates to CASSLGAVKSKQYF.

This clonotype was recorded many times. The CDR3 DNA is TGCGCCAGCAGCACTAGCGGGAACACCGGGGAGCTGTTTTTT. Translating it yields CASSTSGNTGELFF. This chain links TRBV5-1 with TRBJ2-2, with 8 bases identical to TRBD2. CDR3 length: 14 amino acids. Per germline, CDR1 SGHRS and CDR2 YFSETQ. J was trimmed by 1 base and V by 4 bases; bases with no gene match: 0.

By proportion, this clonotype is medium-sized. This chain connects TRBV21-1 to TRBJ2-3; the table's D gene call, TRBD1, was not cross checked with the DNA. TRBV21-1 is classified as a pseudogene. CDR3 length: 15 residues. This CDR3 is CASSPRAGASDTQYF. CDR3 DNA: TGTGCCAGCTCACCCCGCGCAGGGGCCTCTGATACGCAGTATTTT.

This clonotype was observed many times. The chain uses TRBV6-5 and TRBJ2-1; D is perhaps TRBD2 (6 bases). Per the germline V gene, CDR1 is MNHEY and CDR2 is SVGAGI. The CDR3 runs to 16 residues. V was clipped by 4 bases and J by 2 bases, with 15 bases between them. In DNA form, the CDR3 reads TGTGCCAGCAGTTGGACCGGGACGGGGGCCTACAATGAGCAGTTCTTC. This translates into CASSWTGTGAYNEQFF.

This chain links TRBV28 with TRBJ2-1; D ambiguous. Trimming removed 5 bases at V and 10 bases at J, with 9 bases between. Germline V gene lookup returns CDR1 MDHEN and CDR2 SYDVKM. The CDR3 loop spans 11 amino acids. The CDR3 sequence is CASSPRREQFF. The CDR3 nucleotides read TGTGCCAGCAGTCCGAGACGCGAGCAGTTCTTC.

In this sample, this clonotype turned up many times. This chain links TRBV7-3 with TRBJ2-7, with 7 bases matching TRBD2. This CDR3 is built from 15 residues. Trimming cost V 3 bases and J 3 bases; bases outside gene matches: 8. Germline CDR1 and CDR2: SGHTA and FQGTGA. The CDR3 is CASSFIERECYEQYF. The CDR3 DNA reads as TGTGCCAGCAGCTTTATCGAGCGGGAATGCTACGAGCAGTACTTC.

The CDR3 loop reads CASSVRFTDTQYF. CDR3 DNA: TGTGCCAGCAGCGTCCGTTTCACAGATACGCAGTATTTT. The genes are TRBV9 and TRBJ2-3; D is unclear. The CDR3 is made up of 13 amino acids. Trimming cost V 2 bases and J 2 bases, with 6 bases left between them. Germline-derived CDR1 and CDR2 are SGDLS and YYNGEE.

This clonotype was detected many times. The rearrangement links TRBV20-1 to TRBJ2-4, with 11 bases that match TRBD2. CDR3 length: 16 amino acids. With 2 bases clipped from V and 6 bases from J, the junction kept 9 bases outside the gene matches. Germline V CDR1 and CDR2: DFQATT, SNEGSKA (reference sequence). The CDR3 protein is CSARIAGGPISNIQYF. Here the CDR3 DNA reads TGCAGTGCTAGAATAGCGGGAGGGCCTATTTCAAACATTCAGTACTTC.

This clonotype was seen repeatedly, ten times or more. DNA for the CDR3: TGTGCCAGCAGCTCCGGGGGGGGGCGGCCCTACAATGAGCAGTTCTTC. Translated, it gives CASSSGGGRPYNEQFF. The chain joins TRBV9 to TRBJ2-1; TRBD2 matches 8 bases. This CDR3 comprises 16 residues. Germline values: CDR1 SGDLS, CDR2 YYNGEE. V lost 4 bases to trimming and J lost 2 bases; unmatched junction nucleotides: 8. Variable domain in full (rest from reference TRBV9 and TRBJ2-1): DSGVTQTPKHLITATGQRVTLRCSPRSGDLSVYWYQQSLDQGLQFLIQYYNGEERAKGNILERFSAQQFPDLHSELNLSSLELGDSALYFCASSSGGGRPYNEQFFGPGTRLTVL.

This clonotype was seen many times. The chain is built from TRBV14 and TRBJ2-7, with D possibly TRBD1 on 6 matching bases. This CDR3 has 16 residues. The germline CDR1 and CDR2 sequences are SGHDN and FVKESK. Trimming removed 8 bases at V and 6 bases at J, with 26 bases between. The CDR3 here is CASQTVPGQRICEQYF. The CDR3 nucleotides are TGTGCCAGCCAAACCGTTCCGGGACAAAGGATCTGCGAGCAGTACTTC.

There are many counts of this clonotype. The V and J genes are TRBV5-1 and TRBJ2-3, with a weak D call TRBD2 (6 bases). From germline, CDR1 is SGHRS and CDR2 YFSETQ. The V end was cut by 2 bases, the J end by 3 bases, with 10 bases between. The CDR3 spans 14 residues. Here the CDR3 DNA reads TGCGCCAGCAGCTTAGTAGGGAGGACAGATACGCAGTATTTT. Amino acid sequence: CASSLVGRTDTQYF.

In its sample, this clonotype was seen many times. The chain uses TRBV5-1 and TRBJ2-7, with TRBD2 identical over 7 bases. Germline V gives CDR1 SGHRS, CDR2 YFSETQ. This CDR3 is 15 amino acids long. V trimming: 4 bases; J trimming: 3 bases; junction bases outside the gene matches: 10. CDR3 loop: CASSQSSGQSYEQYF. The DNA for the CDR3 is TGCGCCAGCAGCCAATCTAGCGGCCAAAGCTACGAGCAGTACTTC.

The rearrangement joins TRBV4-2 to TRBJ2-3; no definite D call. The CDR3 is 13 residues long. The V end was cut by 1 base, the J end by 8 bases, with 10 bases between. The germline V gene encodes CDR1 LGHNA and CDR2 YNFKEQ. CDR3 nucleotide sequence: TGTGCCAGCAGCCAAGGTGGCACGGGTACGCAGTATTTT. It yields the protein CASSQGGTGTQYF.

This clonotype was found many times. The chain employs TRBV5-5 and TRBJ2-7, with D perhaps matching TRBD1 or TRBD2 (5 bases each). Germline-derived CDR1 and CDR2 are SGHKS and YYEKEE (reference sequence). This CDR3 comprises 17 residues. Trimming removed 2 bases from V and 4 bases from J, with 22 bases in between. CDR3 sequence: CASSLSYSRDGKYEQYF. CDR3 coding DNA: TGTGCCAGCAGCTTATCCTACTCCCGGGACGGGAAATACGAGCAGTACTTC.

This clonotype occurred many times. This chain uses TRBV7-2 with TRBJ2-1, with D maybe TRBD2 (5 bases). V dropped 5 bases and J dropped 2 bases, with 25 bases sitting between them. Germline assignment: CDR1 SGHTA and CDR2 FQGNSA. The CDR3 covers 19 residues. The CDR3 region has the DNA TGTGCCAGCAGCCTGGCGCGGACGGGGTCCCCAAATGCCTACAATGAGCAGTTCTTC. This codes for CASSLARTGSPNAYNEQFF.

This clonotype was counted many times. The V call is TRBV5-1, the J call TRBJ2-5, with a possible D match to TRBD2 (5 bases). The germline V gene encodes CDR1 SGHRS and CDR2 YFSETQ. Between the trimmed V and J ends, which lost 1 base and 2 bases, there was a span of 9 bases. There are 14 residues in the CDR3. The CDR3 region is CASSLYGEQETQYF. The CDR3 coding sequence is TGCGCCAGCAGCTTGTACGGGGAACAAGAGACCCAGTACTTC.

The sample holds many counts of this clonotype. The chain couples TRBV20-1 to TRBJ1-2; 7 nucleotides align to TRBD1. The CDR3 extends over 14 amino acids. Trimming took 5 bases from V and 0 from J; bases not matched to a gene: 6. CDR1 is DFQATT, CDR2 SNEGSKA, per germline (reference sequence). CDR3 bases: TGCAGTGCTGCCGCAGGGGGTTCTAACTATGGCTACACCTTC. Its protein product is CSAAAGGSNYGYTF.

This clonotype counts as medium-sized. DNA for the CDR3: TGCGCCAGCAGCTTGGGCGGGACGAACACCGGGGAGCTGTTTTTT. Protein sequence: CASSLGGTNTGELFF. The chain links TRBV5-1 to TRBJ2-2; D might be TRBD2 (6 bases). The CDR3 has 15 residues. V was cut by 0 bases and J by 0 bases, with 6 bases left in between. In germline, CDR1 is SGHRS, CDR2 YFSETQ.

This clonotype was detected only a few times. This chain links TRBV18 with TRBJ2-1; 7 bases map to TRBD1. This CDR3 contains 13 residues. Germline V lookup: CDR1 KGHSH, CDR2 LQKENI. J gave up 5 bases and V 4 bases, and 2 bases lay outside the gene matches. The CDR3 loop reads CASSRGTDNEQFF. CDR3 nucleotide sequence: TGTGCCAGCTCACGTGGGACAGACAATGAGCAGTTCTTC.

This clonotype was seen many times. This chain uses TRBV20-1 with TRBJ2-3; unclear D gene. The germline gives CDR1 DFQATT, CDR2 SNEGSKA (reference sequence). Trimming removed 0 bases from V and 4 bases from J, with 5 bases in between. The CDR3 is 12 amino acids. The DNA for the CDR3 is TGCAGTGCTAGAGAGCAATCAGATACGCAGTATTTT. It is translated as CSAREQSDTQYF.

This clonotype was detected many times. The chain has TRBV5-1 and TRBJ2-1; TRBD2 matches at 9 bases. CDR3 length: 14 amino acids. CDR1 SGHRS and CDR2 YFSETQ come from the germline V gene. Unmatched junction bases numbered 3, after V lost 3 bases and J lost 5 bases. The DNA of the CDR3 is TGCGCCAGCAGCTCCGCTAGCGGGAACAATGAGCAGTTCTTC. It encodes CASSSASGNNEQFF.

The sample holds many counts of this clonotype. V gene TRBV7-2 combines with J gene TRBJ2-7; D uncertain. CDR1 SGHTA and CDR2 FQGNSA come from the germline V gene. The CDR3 contains 13 residues. Deletions cut 4 bases from V and 4 bases from J, with 11 bases between. CDR3: CASSSQWGYEQYF. The CDR3 DNA reads as TGTGCCAGCAGCTCCCAATGGGGTTACGAGCAGTACTTC.

This clonotype was seen repeatedly, ten times or more. This chain links TRBV6-5 with TRBJ2-7; tentative D call: TRBD2 (6 bases). Germline values: CDR1 MNHEY, CDR2 SVGAGI. V lost 0 bases and J 7 bases, leaving 16 bases between the germline ends. There are 15 residues in the CDR3. The CDR3 loop reads CASSYSKRPAGEQYF. CDR3 nucleotide sequence: TGTGCCAGCAGTTACTCGAAGAGGCCGGCGGGGGAGCAGTACTTC.

In this sample, this clonotype is medium-sized. V and J are TRBV5-1 and TRBJ2-7, with a tentative D call TRBD1 (6 bases). Trimming removed 4 bases at V and 0 bases at J, with 8 bases between. This CDR3 is 13 amino acids long. Germline V lookup: CDR1 SGHRS, CDR2 YFSETQ. The CDR3 sequence: CASSLGASYEQYF. The CDR3 region has the DNA TGCGCCAGCAGCCTGGGGGCCTCCTACGAGCAGTACTTC.

This clonotype was counted at least ten times. This sequence joins TRBV7-9 and TRBJ2-7; TRBD1 might be the D (6 bases). The CDR3 has 15 residues. Germline CDR1 and CDR2: SEHNR and FQNEAQ (reference sequence). The ends were cut back, 2 bases at V and 5 bases at J, with 16 bases in the middle. The CDR3 bases are TGTGCCAGCAGCTTAAGGGGGTACAGGCTCGACGAGCAGTACTTC. This codes for CASSLRGYRLDEQYF.

This clonotype was recorded at least ten times. The DNA of the CDR3 is TGTGCCAGCAGCCACGTTGGAGCGGGAGTCATCACAGATACGCAGTATTTT. It specifies CASSHVGAGVITDTQYF. This chain uses TRBV12-3 or TRBV12-4 with TRBJ2-3; 8 bases are a match to TRBD2. The J segment lost 2 bases and the V segment lost 6 bases, leaving 13 bases of the junction unmatched. The CDR3 is 17 amino acids.

By share of the sample, this clonotype is medium-sized (0.01 to 0.1%). The V gene is TRBV5-1, the J gene TRBJ2-7; D ambiguous. Trimming cost V 0 bases and J 4 bases, with 11 bases left between them. The CDR3 runs 14 residues. Germline-derived CDR1 and CDR2 are SGHRS and YFSETQ. CDR3 loop: CASSLGKGYYEQYF. DNA for the CDR3: TGCGCCAGCAGCTTGGGAAAGGGCTATTACGAGCAGTACTTC.

Many counts were recorded for this clonotype. The chain links TRBV19 to TRBJ1-5; D may be TRBD1 (5 bases). CDR1 LNHDA and CDR2 SQIVND come from the germline V gene (reference sequence). The CDR3 is 13 residues long. Trimming pared 5 bases from V and 8 bases from J, leaving 13 bases between. DNA for the CDR3: TGTGCCAGTAGTCCGACAGACGGCAAGCCCCAGCATTTT. It is translated as CASSPTDGKPQHF.

This clonotype was detected ten times or more. This sequence joins TRBV15 and TRBJ2-2, with 14 nucleotides matching TRBD2. This CDR3 is 18 amino acids long. From germline, CDR1 is LNHNV and CDR2 YYDKDF (reference sequence). V lost 5 bases, J lost 4 bases, and 9 bases stayed unmatched. The CDR3 sequence is CATSERLAGGPGTGELFF. The CDR3 nucleotides read TGTGCCACCAGCGAACGACTAGCGGGAGGGCCTGGCACCGGGGAGCTGTTTTTT.

This clonotype was counted at least ten times. The chain links TRBV20-1 to TRBJ2-6; D call uncertain. V gave up 2 bases and J gave up 2 bases, with 10 bases separating them. Looked up from germline, CDR1 is DFQATT and CDR2 is SNEGSKA (reference sequence). CDR3 length: 15 amino acids. The CDR3 DNA follows: TGCAGTGCTAGATCAAGACGTGCTGGGGCCAACGTCCTGACTTTC. This translates into CSARSRRAGANVLTF.